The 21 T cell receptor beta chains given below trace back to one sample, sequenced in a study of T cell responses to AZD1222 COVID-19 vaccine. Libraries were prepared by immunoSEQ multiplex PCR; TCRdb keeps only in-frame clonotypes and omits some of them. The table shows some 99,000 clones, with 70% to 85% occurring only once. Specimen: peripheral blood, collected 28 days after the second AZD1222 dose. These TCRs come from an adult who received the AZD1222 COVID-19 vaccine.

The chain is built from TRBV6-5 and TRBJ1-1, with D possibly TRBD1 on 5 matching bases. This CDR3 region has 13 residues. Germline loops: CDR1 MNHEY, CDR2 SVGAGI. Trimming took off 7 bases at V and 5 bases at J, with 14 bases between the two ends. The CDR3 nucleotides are TGTGCCAGCATAGCAGCCGAGGGGACTGAAGCTTTCTTT. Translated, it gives CASIAAEGTEAFF.

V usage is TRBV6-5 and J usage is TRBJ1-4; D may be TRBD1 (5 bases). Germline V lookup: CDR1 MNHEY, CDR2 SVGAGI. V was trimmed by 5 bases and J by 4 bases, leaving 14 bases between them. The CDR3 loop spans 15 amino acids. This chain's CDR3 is CASSPWGRVNEKLFF. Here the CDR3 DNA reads TGTGCCAGCAGTCCCTGGGGCAGGGTTAATGAAAAACTGTTTTTT.

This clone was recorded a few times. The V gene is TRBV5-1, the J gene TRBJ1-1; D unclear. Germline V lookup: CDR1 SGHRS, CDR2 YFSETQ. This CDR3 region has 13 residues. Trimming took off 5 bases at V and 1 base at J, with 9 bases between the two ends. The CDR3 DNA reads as TGCGCCAGCAGAGGCCGGGGGAACACTGAAGCTTTCTTT. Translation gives CASRGRGNTEAFF.

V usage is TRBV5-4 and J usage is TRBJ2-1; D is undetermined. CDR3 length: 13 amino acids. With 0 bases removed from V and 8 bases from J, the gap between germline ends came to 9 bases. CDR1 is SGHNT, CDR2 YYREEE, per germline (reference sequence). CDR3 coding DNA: TGTGCCAGCAGCTTGGACACCGGCGATGAGCAGTTCTTC. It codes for CASSLDTGDEQFF.

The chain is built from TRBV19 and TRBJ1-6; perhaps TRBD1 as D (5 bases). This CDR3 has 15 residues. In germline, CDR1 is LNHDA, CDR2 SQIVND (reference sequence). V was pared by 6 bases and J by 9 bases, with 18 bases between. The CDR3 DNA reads TGTGCCAGTAGAACACAGGAGGCCAGGGCTTCACCCCTCCACTTT. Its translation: CASRTQEARASPLHF.

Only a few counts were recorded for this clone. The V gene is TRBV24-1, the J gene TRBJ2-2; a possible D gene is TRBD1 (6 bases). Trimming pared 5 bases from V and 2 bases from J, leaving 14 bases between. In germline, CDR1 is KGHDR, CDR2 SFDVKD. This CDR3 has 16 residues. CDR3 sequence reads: CATSGEGVTNTGELFF. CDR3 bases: TGTGCCACCAGTGGTGAGGGGGTTACTAACACCGGGGAGCTGTTTTTT.

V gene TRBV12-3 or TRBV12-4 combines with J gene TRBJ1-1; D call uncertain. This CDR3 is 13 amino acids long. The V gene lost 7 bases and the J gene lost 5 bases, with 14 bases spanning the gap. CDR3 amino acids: CASIKGIRTEAFF. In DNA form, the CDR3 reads TGTGCCAGCATTAAAGGGATACGAACTGAAGCTTTCTTT.

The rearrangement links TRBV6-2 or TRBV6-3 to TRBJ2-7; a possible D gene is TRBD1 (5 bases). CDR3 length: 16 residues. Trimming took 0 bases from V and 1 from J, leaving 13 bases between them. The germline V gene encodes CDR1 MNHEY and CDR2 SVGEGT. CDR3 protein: CASSYSSAGWSYEQYF. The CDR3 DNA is TGTGCCAGCAGTTACTCGTCGGCAGGGTGGTCCTACGAGCAGTACTTC.

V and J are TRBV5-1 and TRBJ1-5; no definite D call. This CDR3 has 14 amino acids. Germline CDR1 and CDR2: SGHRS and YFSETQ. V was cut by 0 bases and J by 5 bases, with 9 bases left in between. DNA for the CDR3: TGCGCCAGCAGCTTGGCGGGTTCTCATCAGCCCCAGCATTTT. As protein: CASSLAGSHQPQHF.

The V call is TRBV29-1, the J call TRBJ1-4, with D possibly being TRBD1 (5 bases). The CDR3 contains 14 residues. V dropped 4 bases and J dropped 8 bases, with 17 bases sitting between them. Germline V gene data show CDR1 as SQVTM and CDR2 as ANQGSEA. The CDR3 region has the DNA TGCAGCGTTGGTAAACAGGTGGAAGGGGAAAAACTGTTTTTT. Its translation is CSVGKQVEGEKLFF.

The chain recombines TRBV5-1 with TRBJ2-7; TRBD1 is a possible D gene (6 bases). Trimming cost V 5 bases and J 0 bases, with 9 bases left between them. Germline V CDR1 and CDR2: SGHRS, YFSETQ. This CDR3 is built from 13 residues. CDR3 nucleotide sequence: TGCGCCAGCAGACAGGGAAGCTCCTACGAGCAGTACTTC. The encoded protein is CASRQGSSYEQYF. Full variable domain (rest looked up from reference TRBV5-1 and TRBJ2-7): KAGVTQTPRYLIKTRGQQVTLSCSPISGHRSVSWYQQTPGQGLQFLFEYFSETQRNKGNFPGRFSGRQFSNSRSEMNVSTLELGDSALYLCASRQGSSYEQYFGPGTRLTVT.

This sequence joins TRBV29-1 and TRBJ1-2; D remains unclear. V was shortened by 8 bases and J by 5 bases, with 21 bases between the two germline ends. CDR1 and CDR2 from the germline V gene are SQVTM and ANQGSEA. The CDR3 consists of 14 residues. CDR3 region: CSSYDRSVGYGYTF. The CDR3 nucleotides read TGCAGCTCATATGACCGATCCGTTGGGTATGGCTACACCTTC.

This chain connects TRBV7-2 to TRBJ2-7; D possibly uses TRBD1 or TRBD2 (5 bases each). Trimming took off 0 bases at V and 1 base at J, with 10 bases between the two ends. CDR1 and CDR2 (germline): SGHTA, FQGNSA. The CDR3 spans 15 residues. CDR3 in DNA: TGTGCCAGCAGCTTAGCGGGACCCCCTTCCTACGAGCAGTACTTC. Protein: CASSLAGPPSYEQYF.

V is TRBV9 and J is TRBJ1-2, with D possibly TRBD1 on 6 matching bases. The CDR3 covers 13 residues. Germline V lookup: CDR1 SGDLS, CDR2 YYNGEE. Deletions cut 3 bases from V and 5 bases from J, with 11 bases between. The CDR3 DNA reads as TGTGCCAGCAGCGCGGCAGGGGATTATGGCTACACCTTC. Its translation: CASSAAGDYGYTF.

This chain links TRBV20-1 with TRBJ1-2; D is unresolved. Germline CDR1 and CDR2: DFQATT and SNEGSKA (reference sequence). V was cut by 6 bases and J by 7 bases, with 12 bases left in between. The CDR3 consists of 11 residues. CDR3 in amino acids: CSAELGLGYTF. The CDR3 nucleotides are TGCAGTGCCGAACTCGGCCTTGGCTACACCTTC.

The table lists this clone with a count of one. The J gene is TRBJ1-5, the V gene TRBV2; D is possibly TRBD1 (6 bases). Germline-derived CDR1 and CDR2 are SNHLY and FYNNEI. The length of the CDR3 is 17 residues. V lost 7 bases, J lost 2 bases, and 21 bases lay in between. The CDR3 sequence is CASTDRTFRVGNQPQHF. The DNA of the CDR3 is TGTGCCAGCACTGACAGGACCTTTAGGGTGGGCAATCAGCCCCAGCATTTT. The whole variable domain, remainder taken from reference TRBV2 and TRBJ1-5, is EPEVTQTPSHQVTQMGQEVILRCVPISNHLYFYWYRQILGQKVEFLVSFYNNEISEKSEIFDDQFSVERPDGSNFTLKIRSTKLEDSAMYFCASTDRTFRVGNQPQHFGDGTRLSIL.

CDR3 bases: TGTGCCAGCAGCTTAGTCGCTAGCGGGGACATCTACGAGCAGTACTTC. This encodes CASSLVASGDIYEQYF. J is TRBJ2-7 and V is TRBV7-2; 9 bases line up with TRBD2. The CDR3 has 16 amino acids. J gave up 3 bases and V 1 base, and 7 bases lay outside the gene matches. Germline V CDR1 and CDR2: SGHTA, FQGNSA.

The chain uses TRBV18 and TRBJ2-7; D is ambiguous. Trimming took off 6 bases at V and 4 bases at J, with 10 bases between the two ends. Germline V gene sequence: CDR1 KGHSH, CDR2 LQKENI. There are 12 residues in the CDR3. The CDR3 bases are TGTGCCAGCTCGCCCCAGTGGTACGAGCAGTACTTC. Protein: CASSPQWYEQYF.

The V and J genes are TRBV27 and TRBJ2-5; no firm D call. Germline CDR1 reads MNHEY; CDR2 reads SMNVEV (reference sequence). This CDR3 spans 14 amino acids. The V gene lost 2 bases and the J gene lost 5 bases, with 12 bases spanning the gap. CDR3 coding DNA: TGTGCCAGCAGTTTAAGGGCGGACGGGGAGACCCAGTACTTC. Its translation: CASSLRADGETQYF.

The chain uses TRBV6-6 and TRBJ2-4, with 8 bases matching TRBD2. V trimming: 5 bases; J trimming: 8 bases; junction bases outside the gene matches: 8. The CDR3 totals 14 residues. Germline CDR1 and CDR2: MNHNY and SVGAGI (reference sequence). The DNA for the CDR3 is TGTGCCAGCAGTCACCCCGGGGGGGCGGACATTCAGTACTTC. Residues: CASSHPGGADIQYF.

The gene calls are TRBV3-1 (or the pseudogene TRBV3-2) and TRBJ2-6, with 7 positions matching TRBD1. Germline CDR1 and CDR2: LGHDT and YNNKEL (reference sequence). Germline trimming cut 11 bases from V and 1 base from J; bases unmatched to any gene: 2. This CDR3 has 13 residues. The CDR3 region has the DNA TGTGCCTCGACAGGGTCTGGGGCCAACGTCCTGACTTTC. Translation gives CASTGSGANVLTF.